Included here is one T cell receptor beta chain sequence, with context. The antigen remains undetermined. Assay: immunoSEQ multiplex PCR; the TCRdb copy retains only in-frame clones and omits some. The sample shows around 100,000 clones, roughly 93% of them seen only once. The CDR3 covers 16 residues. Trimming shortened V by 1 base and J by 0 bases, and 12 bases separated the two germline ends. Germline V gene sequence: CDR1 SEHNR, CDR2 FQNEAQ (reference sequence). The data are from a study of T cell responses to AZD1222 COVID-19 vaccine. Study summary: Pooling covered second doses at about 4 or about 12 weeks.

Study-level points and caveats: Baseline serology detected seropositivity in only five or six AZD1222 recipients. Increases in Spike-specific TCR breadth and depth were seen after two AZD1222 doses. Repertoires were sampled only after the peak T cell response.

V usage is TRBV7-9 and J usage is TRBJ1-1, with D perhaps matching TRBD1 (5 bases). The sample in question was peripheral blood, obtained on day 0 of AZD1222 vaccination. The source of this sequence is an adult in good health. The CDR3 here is CASSLGQWAVNTEAFF. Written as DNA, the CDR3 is TGTGCCAGCAGCTTAGGACAGTGGGCCGTGAACACTGAAGCTTTCTTT.